The 17 T cell receptor beta chains listed next were all sequenced from one sample in a study of T cell responses to AZD1222 COVID-19 vaccine. The protocol was immunoSEQ multiplex PCR, while the TCRdb copy is restricted to in-frame clones and leaves out a portion. The repertoire holds around 58,000 clones, with under 90% as singletons. The starting material was peripheral blood, obtained on day 0 of AZD1222 vaccination. These receptors all come from an adult in good health.

The chain combines TRBV25-1 with TRBJ1-1; D is undetermined. The CDR3 extends over 13 amino acids. Deletions cut 5 bases from V and 4 bases from J, with 11 bases between. Looked up from germline, CDR1 is MGHDK and CDR2 is SYGVNS. The CDR3 DNA follows: TGTGCCAGCAGTACTGGGTTCGGCACTGAAGCTTTCTTT. Translating gives CASSTGFGTEAFF. Filled out from reference TRBV25-1 and TRBJ1-1, the complete variable domain reads EADIYQTPRYLVIGTGKKITLECSQTMGHDKMYWYQQDPGMELHLIHYSYGVNSTEKGDLSSESTVSRIRTEHFPLTLESARPSHTSQYLCASSTGFGTEAFFGQGTRLTVV.

This sequence joins TRBV19 and TRBJ1-3; no firm D call. Trimming shortened V by 3 bases and J by 7 bases, and 16 bases separated the two germline ends. The CDR3 has 15 residues. CDR1 is LNHDA and CDR2 is SQIVND in the germline V gene (reference sequence). The CDR3 here is CASSIGDLPLNTIYF. The DNA for the CDR3 is TGTGCCAGTAGTATCGGAGATCTACCTCTCAACACCATATATTTT.

The chain has TRBV7-9 and TRBJ2-7; 8 bases are a match to TRBD1. Germline V CDR1 and CDR2: SEHNR, FQNEAQ (reference sequence). The ends lost 0 bases at V and 5 bases at J; junction bases unmatched: 3. The CDR3 contains 14 residues. The CDR3 sequence is CASSLAAGGHEQYF. CDR3 DNA: TGTGCCAGCAGCTTAGCGGCAGGGGGCCACGAGCAGTACTTC.

The chain carries TRBV30 and TRBJ2-7; TRBD1 agrees at 10 bases. The V and J ends lost 2 bases and 2 bases, in that order; junction bases with no gene match: 9. CDR3 length equals 16 residues. CDR1 is GTSNPN, CDR2 SVGIG, per germline (reference sequence). CDR3 protein: CAWSRPRQGATYEQYF. CDR3 in DNA: TGTGCCTGGAGTCGTCCCCGACAGGGGGCTACCTACGAGCAGTACTTC.

The J gene is TRBJ1-4, the V gene TRBV6-6, with D tentatively TRBD1 (5 bases). Trimming pared 8 bases from V and 8 bases from J, leaving 15 bases between. CDR3 length equals 13 residues. Germline V gene sequence: CDR1 MNHNY, CDR2 SVGAGI (reference sequence). The CDR3 protein is CASSSGGREKLFF. CDR3 in DNA: TGTGCCAGCTCCTCCGGGGGAAGGGAAAAACTGTTTTTT.

This chain links TRBV18 with TRBJ1-5, with D possibly being TRBD1 (5 bases). The CDR3 runs 14 residues. Germline V lookup: CDR1 KGHSH, CDR2 LQKENI. V lost 6 bases, J lost 2 bases, and 11 bases lay in between. Here the CDR3 DNA reads TGTGCCAGCTCCCCCGGGACGGGCAATCAGCCCCAGCATTTT. This translates into CASSPGTGNQPQHF.

The V gene is TRBV7-8, the J gene TRBJ2-5; maybe TRBD1 (5 bases). In germline, CDR1 is SGHVS, CDR2 FQNEAQ. Trimming pared 8 bases from V and 1 base from J, leaving 17 bases between. This CDR3 contains 15 residues. The CDR3 DNA reads as TGTGCCAGCTTCTCCCCGTGGGGCAGCCAAGAGACCCAGTACTTC. Its protein product is CASFSPWGSQETQYF. Full variable domain (rest looked up from reference TRBV7-8 and TRBJ2-5): GAGVSQSPRYKVAKRGQDVALRCDPISGHVSLFWYQQALGQGPEFLTYFQNEAQLDKSGLPSDRFFAERPEGSVSTLKIQRTQQEDSAVYLCASFSPWGSQETQYFGPGTRLLVL.

A single count supports this clone. The rearrangement uses TRBV11-2 and TRBJ2-3; the match to TRBD2 covers 13 bases. The CDR3 totals 17 residues. Per germline, CDR1 SGHAT and CDR2 FQNNGV. Losses at the gene ends were 5 bases for V and 2 bases for J; bases not matched to a gene: 7. CDR3 bases: TGTGCCAGCAGCCTGGGGACTAGCGGGACTTCCACAGATACGCAGTATTTT. It yields the protein CASSLGTSGTSTDTQYF.

To note about this clone: One junction end does not reproduce the germline sequence, and a read error may be involved. The chain employs TRBV19 and TRBJ1-1; no reliable D call. The germline gives CDR1 LNHDA, CDR2 SQIVND (reference sequence). The CDR3 covers 14 residues. This CDR3 reads CVSRKQSLNTEAFF. For the CDR3, the DNA is TGTGTCAGTAGAAAACAGAGTTTGAACACTGAAGCTTTCTTT.

The rearrangement joins TRBV5-8 to TRBJ2-1; D call uncertain. Germline values: CDR1 SGHTS, CDR2 YDEGEE. The CDR3 is 14 residues long. V lost 3 bases, J lost 4 bases, and 11 bases lay in between. Written as DNA, the CDR3 is TGTGCCAGCAGCTCCAGTGACCCTTACAATGAGCAGTTCTTC. Translation gives CASSSSDPYNEQFF. The full variable domain, in which reference TRBV5-8 and TRBJ2-1 provide the parts outside the CDR3, is EAGVTQSPTHLIKTRGQQATLRCSPISGHTSVYWYQQALGLGLQFLLWYDEGEERNRGNFPPRFSGRQFPNYSSELNVNALELEDSALYLCASSSSDPYNEQFFGPGTRLTVL.

This clone appeared a single time. The chain combines TRBV7-9 with TRBJ1-4; no clear D gene. CDR1 and CDR2 (germline): SEHNR, FQNEAQ (reference sequence). The V and J ends lost 10 bases and 4 bases respectively, with 13 bases between them. This CDR3 has 13 amino acids. CDR3 sequence reads: CATKTRRNEKLFF. The CDR3 region has the DNA TGTGCCACCAAAACTAGGCGTAATGAAAAACTGTTTTTT.

The chain combines TRBV19 with TRBJ1-5; a possible D gene is TRBD1 (5 bases). The CDR3 is made up of 15 amino acids. With 4 bases removed from V and 2 bases from J, the gap between germline ends came to 12 bases. CDR1 and CDR2 from the germline V gene are LNHDA and SQIVND (reference sequence). DNA for the CDR3: TGTGCCAGTAGTAGGCAGGGTGGTCGCAATCAGCCCCAGCATTTT. Residues: CASSRQGGRNQPQHF.

This clone was recorded only once. The V call is TRBV7-9, the J call TRBJ1-3; 7 positions match TRBD1. Germline values: CDR1 SEHNR, CDR2 FQNEAQ (reference sequence). V shed 5 bases, J shed 0 bases, and the junction held 7 bases outside the gene matches. The CDR3 is 16 residues long. The CDR3, as DNA: TGTGCCAGCAGCCCCGGACAGGCCCTCTCTGGAAACACCATATATTTT. As protein: CASSPGQALSGNTIYF.

This clone was seen a handful of times. The CDR3, as DNA: TGTGCCAGCAGCCGGGTTGATTCACCCCTCCACTTT. This codes for CASSRVDSPLHF. The chain recombines TRBV12-3 or TRBV12-4 with TRBJ1-6; D gene uncertain. CDR3 size: 12 residues. The V gene lost 6 bases and the J gene lost 8 bases, with 8 bases spanning the gap.

The V call is TRBV5-5, the J call TRBJ1-1; TRBD1 matches at 9 bases. Germline CDR1 and CDR2: SGHKS and YYEKEE (reference sequence). J gave up 5 bases and V 4 bases, and 6 bases lay outside the gene matches. This CDR3 contains 14 residues. CDR3 sequence reads: CASSPGTGITEAFF. CDR3 nucleotide sequence: TGTGCCAGCAGCCCCGGGACAGGGATAACTGAAGCTTTCTTT.

The V call is TRBV7-9, the J call TRBJ1-1, with TRBD1 as a possible D gene (5 bases). V was trimmed by 5 bases and J by 5 bases, leaving 15 bases between them. Looked up from germline, CDR1 is SEHNR and CDR2 is FQNEAQ (reference sequence). CDR3 length: 14 amino acids. CDR3 coding DNA: TGTGCCAGCAGCCGGGACGGATCGGCGACTGAAGCTTTCTTT. This codes for CASSRDGSATEAFF.

This chain links TRBV6-5 with TRBJ1-2; 7 bases agree with TRBD1. CDR3 length: 13 residues. Germline V gene sequence: CDR1 MNHEY, CDR2 SVGAGI. J lost 4 bases, V lost 7 bases, and 6 bases had no gene match. The DNA of the CDR3 is TGTGCCAGCAAAGGGGGCCAACTCTATGGCTACACCTTC. Translated, it gives CASKGGQLYGYTF.